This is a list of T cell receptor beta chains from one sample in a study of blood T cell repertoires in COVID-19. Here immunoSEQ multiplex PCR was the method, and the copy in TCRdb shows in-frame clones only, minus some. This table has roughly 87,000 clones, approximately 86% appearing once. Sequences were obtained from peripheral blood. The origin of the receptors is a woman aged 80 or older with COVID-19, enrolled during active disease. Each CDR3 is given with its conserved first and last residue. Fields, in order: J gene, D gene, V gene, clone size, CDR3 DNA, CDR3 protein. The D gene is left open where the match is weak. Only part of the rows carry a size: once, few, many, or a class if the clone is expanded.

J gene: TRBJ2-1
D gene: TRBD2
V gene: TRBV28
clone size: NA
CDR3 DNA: TGTGCCAGCAGATTAGCGGGAGCAGGCCATGAGCAGTTCTTC
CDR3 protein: CASRLAGAGHEQFF

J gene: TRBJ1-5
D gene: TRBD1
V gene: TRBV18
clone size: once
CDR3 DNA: TGTGCCAGCTCACCGAGGGGCGAGGGGGCGAAGGGTGTTCAGCATTTT
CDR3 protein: CASSPRGEGAKGVQHF

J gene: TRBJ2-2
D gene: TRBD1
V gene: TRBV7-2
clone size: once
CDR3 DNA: TGTGCCAGCAGCCAAGGACAGGGGGTTGACACCGGGGAGCTGTTTTTT
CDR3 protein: CASSQGQGVDTGELFF

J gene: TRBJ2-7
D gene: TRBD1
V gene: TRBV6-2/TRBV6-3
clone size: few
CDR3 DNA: TGTGCCAGCAGTTCCCGGTGGGGGACAGGGGGCTACGAGCAGTACTTC
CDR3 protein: CASSSRWGTGGYEQYF

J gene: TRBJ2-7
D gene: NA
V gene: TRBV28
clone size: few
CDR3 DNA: TGTGCCAGCAGTTCGTCCGGGAGCCGTACAATGAGGGAGCAGTACTTC
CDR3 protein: CASSSSGSRTMREQYF

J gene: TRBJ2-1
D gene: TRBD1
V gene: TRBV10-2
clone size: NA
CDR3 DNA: TGCGCCAGCAGTGAGAGACAGGGGGACGGGGAGCAGTTCTTC
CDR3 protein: CASSERQGDGEQFF

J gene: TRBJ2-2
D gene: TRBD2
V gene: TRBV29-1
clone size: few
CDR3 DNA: TGCAGCGTTGAAGCAGCGGGGACCGGGGAGCTGTTTTTT
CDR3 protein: CSVEAAGTGELFF

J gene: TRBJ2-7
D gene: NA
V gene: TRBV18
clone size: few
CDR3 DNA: TGTGCCAGCTCACCACCGGAGGGGCGGGAACGCCGCGAGCAGTACTTC
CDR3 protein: CASSPPEGRERREQYF

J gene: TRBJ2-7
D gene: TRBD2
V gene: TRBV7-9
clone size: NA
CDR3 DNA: TGTGCCAGCAGTCTGACTAGCGGGATTCTTTACTACGAGCAGTACTTC
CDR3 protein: CASSLTSGILYYEQYF

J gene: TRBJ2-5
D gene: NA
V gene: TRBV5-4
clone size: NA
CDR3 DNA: TGTGCCAGCAGCTTGATAAGGGGCAGCACTGGACAAGAGACCCAGTACTTC
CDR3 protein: CASSLIRGSTGQETQYF

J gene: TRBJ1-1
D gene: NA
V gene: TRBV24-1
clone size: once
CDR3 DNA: TGTGCCATTGGGGGCTTTGGCATGGGTACGTACTCTGAAGCTTTCTTT
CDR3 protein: CAIGGFGMGTYSEAFF

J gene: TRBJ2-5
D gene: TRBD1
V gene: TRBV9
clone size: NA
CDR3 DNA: TGTGCCAGCAGCGGTACAACAGGGGGAGCGGAGACCCAGTACTTC
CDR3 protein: CASSGTTGGAETQYF

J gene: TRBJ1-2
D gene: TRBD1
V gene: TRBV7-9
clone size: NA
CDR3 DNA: TGTGCCAGCACCCCGGGACAGGGGACCTATGGCTACACCTTC
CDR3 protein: CASTPGQGTYGYTF

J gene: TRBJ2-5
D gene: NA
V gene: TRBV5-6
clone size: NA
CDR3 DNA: TGTGCCAGCAGCTTGAACTGGCAAGAGACCCAGTACTTC
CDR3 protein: CASSLNWQETQYF

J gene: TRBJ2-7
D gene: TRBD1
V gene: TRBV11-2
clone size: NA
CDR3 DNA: TGTGCCAGCAGCCCGAGGGGGCAGACCTACGAGCAGTACTTC
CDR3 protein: CASSPRGQTYEQYF

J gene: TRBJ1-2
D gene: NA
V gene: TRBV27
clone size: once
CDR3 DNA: TGTGCCAGCAGTGTGAGGGAGAACTATGGCTACACCTTC
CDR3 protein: CASSVRENYGYTF

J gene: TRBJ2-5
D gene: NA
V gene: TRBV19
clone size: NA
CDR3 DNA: TGTGCCAGCGAGGCGGCAGGGCAAGAGACCCAGTACTTC
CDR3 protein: CASEAAGQETQYF

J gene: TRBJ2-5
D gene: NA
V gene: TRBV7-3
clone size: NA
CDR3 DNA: TGTGCCAGCAGCTTAATTCCAGGGATAGGTGGAGAGACCCAGTACTTC
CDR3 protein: CASSLIPGIGGETQYF

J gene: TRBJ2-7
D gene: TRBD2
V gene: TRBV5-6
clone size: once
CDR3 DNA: TGTGCCAGCAGCTTGGGACTAGCGGGATCCTACGAGCAGTACTTC
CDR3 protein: CASSLGLAGSYEQYF

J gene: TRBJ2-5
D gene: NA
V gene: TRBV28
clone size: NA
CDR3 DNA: TGTGCCAGCAGCAAGGACTCGTCGGCAAGGGACTTC
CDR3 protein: CASSKDSSARDF

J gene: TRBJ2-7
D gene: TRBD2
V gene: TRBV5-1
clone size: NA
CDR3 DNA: TGCGCCAGCAGCTTGCGCCCGGGACTAGCGGGAGCCGAGCAGTACTTC
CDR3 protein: CASSLRPGLAGAEQYF

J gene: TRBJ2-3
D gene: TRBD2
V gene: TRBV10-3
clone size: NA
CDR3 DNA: TGTGCCATCCTACGGGGGGGCACAGATACGCAGTATTTT
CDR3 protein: CAILRGGTDTQYF

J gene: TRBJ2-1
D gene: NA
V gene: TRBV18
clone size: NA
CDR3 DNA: TGTGCCAGCTCTCAAGAGGGCGGAAATGAGCAGTTCTTC
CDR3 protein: CASSQEGGNEQFF

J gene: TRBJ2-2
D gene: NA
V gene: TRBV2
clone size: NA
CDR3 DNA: TGTGCCAGCGGAAGACAGAGCACCGGGGAGCTGTTTTTT
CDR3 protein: CASGRQSTGELFF

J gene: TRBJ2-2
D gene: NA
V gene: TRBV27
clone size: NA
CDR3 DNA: TGTGCCAGCAGTTTCCAATACACCGGGGAGCTGTTTTTT
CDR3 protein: CASSFQYTGELFF

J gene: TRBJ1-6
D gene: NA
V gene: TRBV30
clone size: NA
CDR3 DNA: TGTGCCTGGAGTCCGGCGGCGTCTCGGTCACCCCTCCACTTT
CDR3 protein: CAWSPAASRSPLHF

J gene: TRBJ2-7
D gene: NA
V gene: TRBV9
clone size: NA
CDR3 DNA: TGTGCCAGCAGCGCATGGGGCAGTCCCTACGAGCAGTACTTC
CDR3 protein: CASSAWGSPYEQYF

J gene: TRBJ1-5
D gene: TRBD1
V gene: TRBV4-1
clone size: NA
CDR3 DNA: TGCGCCAGCAGCCCCCGACACGCTTCCGGGACAGGGGGCAATCAGCCCCAGCATTTT
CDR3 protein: CASSPRHASGTGGNQPQHF

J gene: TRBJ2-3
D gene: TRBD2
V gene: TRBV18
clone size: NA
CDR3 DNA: TGTGCCAGCTCCCGCGGGACTAGCGTGGAGTATTTT
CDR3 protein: CASSRGTSVEYF

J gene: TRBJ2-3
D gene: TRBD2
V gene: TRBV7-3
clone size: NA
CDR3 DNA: TGTGCCAGCAGCTCACCGGGACTAGCGGGGACAGATACGCAGTATTTT
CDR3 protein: CASSSPGLAGTDTQYF

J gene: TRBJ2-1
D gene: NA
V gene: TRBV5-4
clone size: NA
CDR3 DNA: TGTGCCAGCAGCCGCGGCTCGACTCGAGCGTCCTACAATGAGCAGTTCTTC
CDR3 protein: CASSRGSTRASYNEQFF

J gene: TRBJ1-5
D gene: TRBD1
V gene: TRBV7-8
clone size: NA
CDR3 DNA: TGTGCCAGCAGCCCCGGACAGGGGGCCCAGCCCCAGCATTTT
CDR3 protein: CASSPGQGAQPQHF

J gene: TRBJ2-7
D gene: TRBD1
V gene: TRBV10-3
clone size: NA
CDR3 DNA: TGTGCCATCAGCCCACAGGGGGTGAACTACGAGCAGTACTTC
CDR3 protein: CAISPQGVNYEQYF

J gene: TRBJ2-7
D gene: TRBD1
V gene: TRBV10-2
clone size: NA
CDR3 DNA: TGCGCCAGCACGGACAGGGGTTACGAGCAGTACTTC
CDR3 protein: CASTDRGYEQYF

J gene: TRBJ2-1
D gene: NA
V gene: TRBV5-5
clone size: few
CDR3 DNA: TGTGCCAGCAGCTTGACCCCTAGCACCGGGGAGCAGTTCTTC
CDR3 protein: CASSLTPSTGEQFF

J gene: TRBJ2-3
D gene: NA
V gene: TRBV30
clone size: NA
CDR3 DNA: TGTGCCTGGAGTTCGTTAGCGGCTAGCACAGATACGCAGTATTTT
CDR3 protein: CAWSSLAASTDTQYF

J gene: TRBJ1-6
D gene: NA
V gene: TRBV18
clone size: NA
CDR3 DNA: TGTGCCAGCTCACCGACGGCTAGCTCCTATAATTCACCCCTCCACTTT
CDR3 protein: CASSPTASSYNSPLHF

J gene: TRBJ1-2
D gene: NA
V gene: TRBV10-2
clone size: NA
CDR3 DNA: TGCGCCAGCAGTGAAGGACGGGGACAAGTCGGCATTGGCTACACCTTC
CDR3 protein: CASSEGRGQVGIGYTF

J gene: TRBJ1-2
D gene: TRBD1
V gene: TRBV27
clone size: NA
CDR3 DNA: TGTGCCAGCAGTATGACAGGGGCGGGAGGCTACACCTTC
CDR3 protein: CASSMTGAGGYTF

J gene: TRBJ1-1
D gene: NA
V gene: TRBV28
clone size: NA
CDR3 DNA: TGTGCCAGCAGTTTAATTCCACAAAACACTGAAGCTTTCTTT
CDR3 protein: CASSLIPQNTEAFF

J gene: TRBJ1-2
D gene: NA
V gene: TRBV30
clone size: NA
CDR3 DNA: TGTGCCTGGAGTGCCCCTCGAACAGGGAACTATGGCTACACCTTC
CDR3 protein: CAWSAPRTGNYGYTF

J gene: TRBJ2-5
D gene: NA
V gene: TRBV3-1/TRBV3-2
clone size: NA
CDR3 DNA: TGTGCCAGCAGCCAAGCGCACAGGGTTGAGACCCAGTACTTC
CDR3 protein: CASSQAHRVETQYF

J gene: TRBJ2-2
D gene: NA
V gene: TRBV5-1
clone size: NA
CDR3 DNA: TGCGCCAGCAGCTTAGAGGGCACCGGGGAGCTGTTTTTT
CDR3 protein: CASSLEGTGELFF

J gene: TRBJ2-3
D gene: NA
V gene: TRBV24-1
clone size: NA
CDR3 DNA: TGTGCCACCGCGGGCTTAAGCACAGATACGCAGTATTTT
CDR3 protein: CATAGLSTDTQYF

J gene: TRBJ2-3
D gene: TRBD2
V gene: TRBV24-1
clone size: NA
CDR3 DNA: TGTGCCACCAGTGCCCCCGGGGGGGGCGATACGCAGTATTTT
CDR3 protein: CATSAPGGGDTQYF